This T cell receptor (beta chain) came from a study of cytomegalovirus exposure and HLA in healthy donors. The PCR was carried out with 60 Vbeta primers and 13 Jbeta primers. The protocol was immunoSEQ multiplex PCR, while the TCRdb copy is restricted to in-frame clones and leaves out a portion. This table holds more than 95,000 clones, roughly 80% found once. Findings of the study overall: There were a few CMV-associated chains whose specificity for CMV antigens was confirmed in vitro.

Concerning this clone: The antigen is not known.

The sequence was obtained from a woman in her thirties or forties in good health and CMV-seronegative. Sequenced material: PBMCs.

The CDR3 nucleotides are TGTGCCAGCAGGGACAGGGTTGGAGAGGGCTACACCTTC. Its protein is CASRDRVGEGYTF. The chain combines TRBV6-5 with TRBJ1-2; 8 bases map to TRBD1. V shed 6 bases, J shed 8 bases, and the junction held 8 bases outside the gene matches. The germline CDR1 and CDR2 sequences are MNHEY and SVGAGI. The CDR3 runs 13 residues.